These 2 T cell receptor beta chains were all obtained from the same sample, sequenced in a study of identifying expanded T cells in peripheral blood. Using immunoSEQ multiplex PCR, the repertoire was profiled, and TCRdb retains in-frame clones only, with some absent. The sample carries some 91,000 clones, 70% to 90% recorded once. Sequencing input: blood. These receptors were taken from a person between 18 and 75 years old in good health.

CDR3 DNA: TGTGCCAGCAGCCAAGTCTTGCGGGGCTCTGGAAACACCATATATTTT. Encoded protein: CASSQVLRGSGNTIYF. This chain uses TRBV14 with TRBJ1-3; the D is unclear. The germline gives CDR1 SGHDN, CDR2 FVKESK. The CDR3 totals 16 residues. Deletions cut 1 base from V and 0 bases from J, with 10 bases between.

V and J are TRBV7-9 and TRBJ1-5; no reliable D call. V lost 1 base, J lost 4 bases, and 2 bases lay in between. Germline lookup yields CDR1 SEHNR and CDR2 FQNEAQ (reference sequence). The CDR3 is 12 residues long. The CDR3 spells CASSLENQPQHF. In nucleotides, the CDR3 is TGTGCCAGCAGCTTAGAAAATCAGCCCCAGCATTTT.